The source of this T cell receptor (beta chain) is a study of blood T cell repertoires in COVID-19. Seattle-derived patients entered the study during active infection and were followed longitudinally. Assay used: immunoSEQ multiplex PCR; TCRdb lists only in-frame clones, some missing. The sample shows about 55,000 clones, 80% to 90% of them seen only once. Sequenced sample: peripheral blood. The clonotype was recovered from a man in his forties with COVID-19, enrolled during active disease.

Here the CDR3 reads CASSEFGTGWYEQYF. Written as DNA, the CDR3 is TGTGCCAGCAGTGAATTCGGGACAGGGTGGTACGAGCAGTACTTC. This chain connects TRBV6-1 to TRBJ2-7; 9 nucleotides agree with TRBD1. The germline V gene has CDR1 MNHNS and CDR2 SASEGT. There are 15 residues in the CDR3. Trimming at V came to 2 bases and at J to 4 bases, leaving 6 bases not matched to a gene.